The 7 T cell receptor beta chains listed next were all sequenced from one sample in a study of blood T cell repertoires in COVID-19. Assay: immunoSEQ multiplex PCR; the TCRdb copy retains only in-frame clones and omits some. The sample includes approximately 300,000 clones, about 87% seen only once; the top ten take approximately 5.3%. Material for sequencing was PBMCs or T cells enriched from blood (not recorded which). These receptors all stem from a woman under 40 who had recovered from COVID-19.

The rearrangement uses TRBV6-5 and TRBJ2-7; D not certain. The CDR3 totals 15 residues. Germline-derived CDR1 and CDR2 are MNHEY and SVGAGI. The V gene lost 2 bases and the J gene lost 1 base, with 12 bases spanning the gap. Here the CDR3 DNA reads TGTGCCAGCAGTTACAGACTCAGAGGTTCCTACGAGCAGTACTTC. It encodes CASSYRLRGSYEQYF.

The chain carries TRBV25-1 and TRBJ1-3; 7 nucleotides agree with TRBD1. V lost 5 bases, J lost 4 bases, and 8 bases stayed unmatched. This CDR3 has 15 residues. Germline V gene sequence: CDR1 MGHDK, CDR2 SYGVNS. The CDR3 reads CASSLTGQLGNTIYF. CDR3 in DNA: TGTGCCAGCAGTCTCACGGGACAGTTAGGAAACACCATATATTTT.

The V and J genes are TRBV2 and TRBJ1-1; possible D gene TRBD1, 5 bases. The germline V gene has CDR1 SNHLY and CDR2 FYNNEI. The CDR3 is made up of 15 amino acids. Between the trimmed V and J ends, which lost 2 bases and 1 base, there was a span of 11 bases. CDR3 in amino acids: CASSEWGGENTEAFF. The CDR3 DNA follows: TGTGCCAGCAGTGAATGGGGCGGGGAGAACACTGAAGCTTTCTTT.

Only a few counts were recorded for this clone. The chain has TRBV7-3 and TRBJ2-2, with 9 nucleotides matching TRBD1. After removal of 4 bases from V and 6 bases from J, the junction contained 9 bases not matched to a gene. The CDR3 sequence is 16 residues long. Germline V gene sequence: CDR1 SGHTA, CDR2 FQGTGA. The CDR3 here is CASSSPGQGAPGELFF. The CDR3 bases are TGTGCCAGCAGCTCGCCGGGACAGGGTGCCCCCGGGGAGCTGTTTTTT.

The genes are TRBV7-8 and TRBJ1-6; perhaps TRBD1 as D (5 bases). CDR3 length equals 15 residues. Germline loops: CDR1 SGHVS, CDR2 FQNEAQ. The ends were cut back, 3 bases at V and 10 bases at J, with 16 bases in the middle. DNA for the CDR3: TGTGCCAGCAGCTTCTCCGGCGGGGGAGACTCACCCCTCCACTTT. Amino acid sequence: CASSFSGGGDSPLHF. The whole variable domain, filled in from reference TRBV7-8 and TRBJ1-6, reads GAGVSQSPRYKVAKRGQDVALRCDPISGHVSLFWYQQALGQGPEFLTYFQNEAQLDKSGLPSDRFFAERPEGSVSTLKIQRTQQEDSAVYLCASSFSGGGDSPLHFGNGTRLTVT.

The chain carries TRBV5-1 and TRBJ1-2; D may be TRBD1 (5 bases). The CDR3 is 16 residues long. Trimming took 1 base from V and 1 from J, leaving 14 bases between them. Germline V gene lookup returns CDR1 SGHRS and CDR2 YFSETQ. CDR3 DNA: TGCGCCAGCAGCTTGTATGGTGACAGCGTTAACTATGGCTACACCTTC. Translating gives CASSLYGDSVNYGYTF.

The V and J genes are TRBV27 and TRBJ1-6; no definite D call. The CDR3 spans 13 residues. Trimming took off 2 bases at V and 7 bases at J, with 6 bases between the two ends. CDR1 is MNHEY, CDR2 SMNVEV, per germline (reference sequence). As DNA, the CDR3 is TGTGCCAGCAGTTTAACAGAGAATTCACCCCTCCACTTT. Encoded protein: CASSLTENSPLHF.